Shown below are 17 T cell receptor beta chains from a single sample sequenced in a study of blood T cell repertoires in COVID-19. Measured with immunoSEQ multiplex PCR; TCRdb has only the in-frame clones, and not every one. The sample yields about 170,000 clones, 70% to 85% seen once. Material for sequencing was peripheral blood. The receptor source for this set is a man in his fifties or sixties who had recovered from COVID-19.

The rearrangement uses TRBV19 and TRBJ1-1; 8 bases map to TRBD1. V shed 9 bases and J 1 base; nucleotides not matched to a gene: 7. Germline-derived CDR1 and CDR2 are LNHDA and SQIVND (reference sequence). CDR3 length: 14 amino acids. In DNA form, the CDR3 reads TGTGCCAGCACCCCAGGGGGCACGAACACTGAAGCTTTCTTT. Protein: CASTPGGTNTEAFF.

J is TRBJ1-2 and V is TRBV5-8; 8 positions match TRBD1. Germline CDR1 SGHTS, CDR2 YDEGEE. With 4 bases clipped from V and 2 bases from J, the junction kept 1 base outside the gene matches. The CDR3 is made up of 13 amino acids. The CDR3 region is CASSGQGNYGYTF. CDR3 bases: TGTGCCAGCAGCGGACAGGGAAACTATGGCTACACCTTC.

V and J are TRBV2 and TRBJ2-5; TRBD2 matches 9 bases. The CDR3 sequence is 17 residues long. V lost 0 bases, J lost 4 bases, and 9 bases stayed unmatched. Germline CDR1 reads SNHLY; CDR2 reads FYNNEI. The CDR3 DNA reads TGTGCCAGCAGTGAAGCGCTTAGCGGGGGAGGGGGAGAGACCCAGTACTTC. This translates into CASSEALSGGGGETQYF.

In its sample, this clone was seen once. The chain couples TRBV18 to TRBJ2-2; perhaps TRBD2 as D (5 bases). The CDR3 consists of 15 residues. The germline V and J ends were trimmed by 3 bases and 4 bases, with 12 bases remaining between them. CDR1 is KGHSH and CDR2 is LQKENI in the germline V gene. The CDR3 reads CASSPRVVSTGELFF. CDR3 in DNA: TGTGCCAGCTCACCGAGGGTAGTCAGCACCGGGGAGCTGTTTTTT.

The chain has TRBV19 and TRBJ2-7, with D maybe TRBD1 (6 bases). Per germline, CDR1 LNHDA and CDR2 SQIVND (reference sequence). This CDR3 spans 13 amino acids. Trimming pared 7 bases from V and 2 bases from J, leaving 12 bases between. CDR3 sequence reads: CASNRDGTYEQYF. The CDR3 DNA reads TGTGCCAGTAACAGGGATGGTACCTACGAGCAGTACTTC.

The chain couples TRBV6-5 to TRBJ1-5; no clear D. V lost 6 bases to trimming and J lost 2 bases, with 11 bases between them. CDR3 length: 14 residues. Germline CDR1 reads MNHEY; CDR2 reads SVGAGI. The chain's CDR3 is CASSQLSGNQPQHF. The CDR3 bases are TGTGCCAGCAGCCAACTATCGGGCAATCAGCCCCAGCATTTT.

J is TRBJ2-3 and V is TRBV3-1 (or the pseudogene TRBV3-2), with TRBD2 as a possible D gene (6 bases). V dropped 4 bases and J dropped 5 bases, with 10 bases sitting between them. CDR3 length equals 13 residues. In germline, CDR1 is LGHDT, CDR2 YNNKEL (reference sequence). CDR3 loop: CASSPLGGDTQYF. The CDR3 DNA is TGTGCCAGCAGCCCCCTCGGGGGAGATACGCAGTATTTT.

The genes are TRBV18 and TRBJ2-6, with a tentative D call TRBD1 (5 bases). Germline CDR1 KGHSH, CDR2 LQKENI. This CDR3 is built from 17 residues. The ends were cut back, 5 bases at V and 0 bases at J, with 14 bases in the middle. Here the CDR3 reads CASSSRQIDSGANVLTF. The CDR3 DNA reads TGTGCCAGCTCATCCAGACAGATAGACTCTGGGGCCAACGTCCTGACTTTC.

V usage is TRBV7-8 and J usage is TRBJ1-1; D remains unclear. Germline V lookup: CDR1 SGHVS, CDR2 FQNEAQ. There are 12 residues in the CDR3. V was shortened by 2 bases and J by 3 bases, with 4 bases between the two germline ends. CDR3 amino acids: CASSLYDTEAFF. The CDR3 nucleotides are TGTGCCAGCAGCTTATATGACACTGAAGCTTTCTTT.

The rearrangement links TRBV27 to TRBJ1-1; D is undetermined. The CDR3 is 14 amino acids. V lost 7 bases to trimming and J lost 1 base, with 13 bases between them. Germline V CDR1 and CDR2: MNHEY, SMNVEV (reference sequence). CDR3 DNA sequence: TGTGCCAGCACCCCTTACGGGTCGAACACTGAAGCTTTCTTT. Its translation is CASTPYGSNTEAFF.

This chain connects TRBV7-3 to TRBJ2-2, with TRBD1 as a possible D gene (6 bases). The CDR3 totals 17 residues. From germline, CDR1 is SGHTA and CDR2 FQGTGA. Trimming stripped 5 bases from V and 0 bases from J, with 16 bases between. The CDR3 protein is CASSQDSFASNTGELFF. As DNA, the CDR3 is TGTGCCAGCAGCCAGGACAGTTTCGCTTCGAACACCGGGGAGCTGTTTTTT.

The chain links TRBV6-5 to TRBJ2-2, with 8 bases aligning to TRBD1. From germline, CDR1 is MNHEY and CDR2 SVGAGI. This CDR3 has 16 residues. Trimming at V came to 0 bases and at J to 4 bases, leaving 4 bases not matched to a gene. The CDR3 DNA follows: TGTGCCAGCAGTTACTCGACAGGGGCGAGCACCGGGGAGCTGTTTTTT. Translated, it gives CASSYSTGASTGELFF.

The V gene is TRBV27, the J gene TRBJ1-2; possible D gene TRBD1, 5 bases. This CDR3 contains 15 residues. The V gene lost 6 bases and the J gene lost 14 bases, with 28 bases spanning the gap. Per germline, CDR1 MNHEY and CDR2 SMNVEV (reference sequence). The CDR3 is CASSLGLLGGVGETF. As DNA, the CDR3 is TGTGCCAGCAGCCTAGGGCTATTAGGCGGGGTAGGGGAAACCTTC.

The V call is TRBV5-1, the J call TRBJ1-4; 8 nucleotides line up with TRBD1. Germline CDR1 SGHRS, CDR2 YFSETQ. The CDR3 extends over 14 amino acids. V was clipped by 2 bases and J by 7 bases; unmatched bases: 4. CDR3 loop: CASSFHGQGEKLFF. The CDR3 nucleotides read TGCGCCAGCAGCTTCCACGGACAGGGTGAAAAACTGTTTTTT.

The chain couples TRBV12-3 or TRBV12-4 to TRBJ1-1; D is undetermined. This CDR3 region has 13 residues. Trimming pared 2 bases from V and 3 bases from J, leaving 7 bases between. This chain's CDR3 is CASSLSEDTEAFF. CDR3 DNA sequence: TGTGCCAGCAGTTTAAGCGAGGACACTGAAGCTTTCTTT.

V and J are TRBV13 and TRBJ1-1; D is unresolved. This CDR3 is built from 13 residues. Trimming took off 6 bases at V and 1 base at J, with 9 bases between the two ends. CDR1 is PRHDT, CDR2 FYEKMQ, per germline (reference sequence). The CDR3 is CASRFYRNTEAFF. The CDR3 DNA reads TGTGCCAGCAGATTCTACAGGAACACTGAAGCTTTCTTT.

The chain carries TRBV21-1 and TRBJ1-4. TRBV21-1 is a listed pseudogene. The CDR3 runs to 14 residues. The CDR3 DNA is TGTGCCAGCAGATCCGGGGGGCCTAATGAAAAACTGTTTTTT. It specifies CASRSGGPNEKLFF.